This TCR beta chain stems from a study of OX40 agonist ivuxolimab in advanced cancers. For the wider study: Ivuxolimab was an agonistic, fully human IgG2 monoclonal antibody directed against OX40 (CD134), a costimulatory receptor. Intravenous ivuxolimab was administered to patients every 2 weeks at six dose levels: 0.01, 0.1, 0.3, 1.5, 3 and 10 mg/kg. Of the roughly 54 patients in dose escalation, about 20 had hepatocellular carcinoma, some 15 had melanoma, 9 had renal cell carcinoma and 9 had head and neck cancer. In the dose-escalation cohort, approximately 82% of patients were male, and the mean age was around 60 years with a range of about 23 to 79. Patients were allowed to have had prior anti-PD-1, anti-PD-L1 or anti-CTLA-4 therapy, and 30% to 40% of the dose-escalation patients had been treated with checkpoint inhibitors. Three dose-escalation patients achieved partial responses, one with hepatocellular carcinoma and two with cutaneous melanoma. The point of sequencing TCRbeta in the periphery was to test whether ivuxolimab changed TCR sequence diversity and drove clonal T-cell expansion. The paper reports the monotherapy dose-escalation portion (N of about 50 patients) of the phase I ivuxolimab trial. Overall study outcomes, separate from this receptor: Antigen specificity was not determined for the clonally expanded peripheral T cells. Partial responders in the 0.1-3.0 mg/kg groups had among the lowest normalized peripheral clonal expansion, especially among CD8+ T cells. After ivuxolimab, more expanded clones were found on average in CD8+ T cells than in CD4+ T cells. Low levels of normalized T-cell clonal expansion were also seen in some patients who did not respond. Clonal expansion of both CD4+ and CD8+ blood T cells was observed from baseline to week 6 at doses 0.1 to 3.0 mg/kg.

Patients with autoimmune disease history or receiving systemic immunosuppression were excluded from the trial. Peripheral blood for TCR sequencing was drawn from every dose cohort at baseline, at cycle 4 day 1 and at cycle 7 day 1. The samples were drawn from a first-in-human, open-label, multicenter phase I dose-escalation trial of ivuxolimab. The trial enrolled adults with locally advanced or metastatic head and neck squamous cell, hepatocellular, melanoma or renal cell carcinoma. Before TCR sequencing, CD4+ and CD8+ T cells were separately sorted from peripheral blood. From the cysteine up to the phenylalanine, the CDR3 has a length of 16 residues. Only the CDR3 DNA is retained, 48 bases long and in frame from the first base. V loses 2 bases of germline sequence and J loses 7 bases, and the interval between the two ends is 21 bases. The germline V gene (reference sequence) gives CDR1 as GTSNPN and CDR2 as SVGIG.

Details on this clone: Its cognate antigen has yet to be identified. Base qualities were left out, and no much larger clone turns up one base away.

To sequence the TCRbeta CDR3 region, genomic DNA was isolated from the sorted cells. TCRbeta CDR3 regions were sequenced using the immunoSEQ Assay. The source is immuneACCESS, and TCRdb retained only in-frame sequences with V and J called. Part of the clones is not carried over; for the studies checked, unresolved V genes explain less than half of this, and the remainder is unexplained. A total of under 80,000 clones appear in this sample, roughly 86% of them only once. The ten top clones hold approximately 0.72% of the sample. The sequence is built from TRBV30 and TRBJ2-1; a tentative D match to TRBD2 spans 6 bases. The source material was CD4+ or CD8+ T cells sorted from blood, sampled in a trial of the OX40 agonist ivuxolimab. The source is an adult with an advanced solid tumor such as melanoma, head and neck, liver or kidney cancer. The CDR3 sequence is CAWSPQGAGIGNEQFF. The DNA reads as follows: TGTGCCTGGAGTCCCCAAGGGGCGGGAATCGGTAATGAGCAGTTCTTC.